This is a list of T cell receptor beta chains from one sample in a study of T cell responses to AZD1222 COVID-19 vaccine. Using immunoSEQ multiplex PCR, the repertoire was profiled, and TCRdb retains in-frame clones only, with some absent. Among approximately 88,000 clones listed, 85% to 90% were seen once. Here the sequenced sample was peripheral blood, taken 28 days after the second AZD1222 dose. The receptors here all came from an adult who received the AZD1222 COVID-19 vaccine. Each CDR3 is given with its conserved first and last residue. The D gene is left open where the match is weak. Clone size is shown for a subset of rows, as once, few, many or a class of expanded clone.

D gene	V gene	J gene	clone size	CDR3 protein	CDR3 DNA
-	TRBV5-1	TRBJ2-5	-	CASSLAGAFQETQYF	TGCGCCAGCAGCTTGGCGGGGGCGTTCCAAGAGACCCAGTACTTC
TRBD1	TRBV19	TRBJ1-4	-	CASSTSGTAGEKLFF	TGTGCCAGTAGTACATCCGGGACAGCGGGGGAAAAACTGTTTTTT
TRBD1	TRBV19	TRBJ1-4	-	CASSRGQGTNEKLFF	TGTGCCAGTAGCAGAGGACAGGGAACTAATGAAAAACTGTTTTTT
-	TRBV25-1	TRBJ1-3	-	CASSEGAFSGNTIYF	TGTGCCAGCAGTGAAGGGGCCTTCTCTGGAAACACCATATATTTT
-	TRBV6-4	TRBJ2-7	-	CASSETWRLYEQYF	TGTGCCAGCAGTGAAACTTGGCGATTGTACGAGCAGTACTTC
TRBD2	TRBV9	TRBJ2-3	-	CASSGIGAGGTDTQYF	TGTGCCAGCAGCGGCATCGGTGCGGGGGGCACAGATACGCAGTATTTT
TRBD1	TRBV18	TRBJ2-5	-	CASSPAGGDQTQYF	TGTGCCAGCTCACCCGCAGGGGGCGATCAGACCCAGTACTTC
-	TRBV5-1	TRBJ1-6	-	CASSFGESSYNSPLHF	TGCGCCAGCAGCTTCGGGGAGAGCTCCTATAATTCACCCCTCCACTTT
TRBD1	TRBV9	TRBJ1-4	-	CASSPREGTGAMKVLFF	TGTGCCAGCAGCCCCCGGGAGGGGACAGGGGCAATGAAAGTATTGTTTTTT
TRBD1	TRBV5-1	TRBJ1-1	-	CASSLGDRAVTEAFF	TGCGCCAGCAGCTTGGGCGACAGGGCGGTCACTGAAGCTTTCTTT
-	TRBV19	TRBJ1-4	-	CASSPEGAVNEKLFF	TGTGCCAGTAGCCCAGAGGGAGCGGTGAATGAAAAACTGTTTTTT
TRBD2	TRBV6-2/TRBV6-3	TRBJ2-7	-	CASSPEAGSFSYEQYF	TGTGCCAGCAGTCCAGAAGCGGGGAGTTTCTCCTACGAGCAGTACTTC
-	TRBV19	TRBJ1-2	-	CASSIGSAYGYTF	TGTGCCAGTAGTATAGGTTCTGCGTATGGCTACACCTTC
-	TRBV5-6	TRBJ1-1	-	CASSSFGLPNTEAFF	TGTGCCAGCAGCTCCTTCGGACTGCCGAACACTGAAGCTTTCTTT
TRBD1	TRBV3-1/TRBV3-2	TRBJ1-6	-	CASRRTGDRSPLHF	TGTGCCAGCAGGCGGACAGGGGATCGATCACCCCTCCACTTT
-	TRBV6-5	TRBJ1-2	-	CASGLRRTNYGYTF	TGTGCCAGCGGACTCAGGAGAACTAACTATGGCTACACCTTC
-	TRBV19	TRBJ1-5	-	CASSLGQVSNQPQHF	TGTGCCAGTAGTTTGGGGCAGGTTAGCAATCAGCCCCAGCATTTT
-	TRBV27	TRBJ1-6	-	CASSLLDRTNSPLHF	TGTGCCAGCAGTTTACTGGACAGAACAAATTCACCCCTCCACTTT
TRBD1	TRBV7-3	TRBJ2-7	-	CASRLTSGTGPYEQYF	TGTGCCAGCAGGTTAACCTCCGGGACAGGGCCATACGAGCAGTACTTC
-	TRBV7-9	TRBJ1-3	-	CASSSGDTGNTIYF	TGTGCCAGCAGCTCAGGGGACACTGGAAACACCATATATTTT
-	TRBV4-1	TRBJ1-4	-	CASSQEVYEKLFF	TGCGCCAGCAGCCAAGAGGTGTATGAAAAACTGTTTTTT
TRBD1	TRBV25-1	TRBJ1-6	-	CASRAWGTVNSPLHF	TGTGCCAGCAGGGCCTGGGGGACAGTAAATTCACCCCTCCACTTT
-	TRBV6-1	TRBJ1-1	-	CASSERHTEAFF	TGTGCCAGCAGTGAACGGCACACTGAAGCTTTCTTT
-	TRBV6-5	TRBJ2-1	-	CASQSSYNEQFF	TGTGCCAGCCAGAGCTCCTACAATGAGCAGTTCTTC
-	TRBV6-5	TRBJ1-1	-	CASTTGGAGNTEAFF	TGTGCCAGCACAACGGGGGGCGCGGGGAACACTGAAGCTTTCTTT
-	TRBV6-1	TRBJ1-3	-	CASSDLVRLLGGNTIYF	TGTGCCAGCAGTGATCTCGTCCGCTTACTGGGTGGAAACACCATATATTTT
-	TRBV7-9	TRBJ2-2	once	CASSLRSVTNTGELFF	TGTGCCAGCAGCCTACGCTCCGTGACCAACACCGGGGAGCTGTTTTTT
-	TRBV2	TRBJ1-2	few	CASSPGDPNYGYTF	TGTGCCAGCAGTCCAGGGGACCCTAACTATGGCTACACCTTC
-	TRBV11-1	TRBJ2-7	-	CASSSGVKSSYEQYF	TGTGCCAGTTCCTCTGGGGTGAAGAGCTCCTACGAGCAGTACTTC
TRBD1	TRBV6-5	TRBJ1-6	-	CASSYRDSHNSPLHF	TGTGCCAGCAGTTACCGGGACAGTCATAATTCACCCCTCCACTTT
-	TRBV6-1	TRBJ2-2	-	CASSEEDAGTGELFF	TGTGCCAGCAGTGAAGAAGACGCGGGGACCGGGGAGCTGTTTTTT
-	TRBV30	TRBJ1-4	-	CAWRRQGNEKLFF	TGTGCCTGGAGACGGCAGGGAAATGAAAAACTGTTTTTT
-	TRBV7-6	TRBJ1-5	-	CASSLDQSQPQHF	TGTGCCAGCAGCTTAGACCAGAGTCAGCCCCAGCATTTT